A selection of T cell receptor beta chains follows, all from one sample in a study of cytotoxic CD8 clonotypes in ibrutinib-treated CLL. Some clones are missing from TCRdb's copy, which holds only in-frame ones; the method was immunoSEQ multiplex PCR. The sample has under 150,000 clones; more than 85% are singletons. The sample here was PBMCs, taken after 12 months of ibrutinib treatment. The source of these receptors is a human donor with chronic lymphocytic leukemia. Both conserved end residues are part of each CDR3. Each record gives: clone size, V gene, D gene, J gene, CDR3 DNA, CDR3 protein. The D gene is left open where the match is weak. Size is omitted from some rows. Given values are once, few, many or a class for expanded clones.

abundance: .
v_gene: TRBV18
d_gene: .
j_gene: TRBJ2-7
CDR3nt: TGTGCCAGCTCACCGGGTTCGGCTAGCCTGGGGGAGCAGTACTTC
CDR3aa: CASSPGSASLGEQYF

abundance: .
v_gene: TRBV28
d_gene: .
j_gene: TRBJ1-4
CDR3nt: TGTGCCAGCATAGGGGATGAAAAACTGTTTTTT
CDR3aa: CASIGDEKLFF

abundance: .
v_gene: TRBV28
d_gene: TRBD1
j_gene: TRBJ2-7
CDR3nt: TGTGCCAGCAGTCTCCGGGACAGGTTGGACGAGCAGTACTTC
CDR3aa: CASSLRDRLDEQYF

abundance: .
v_gene: TRBV29-1
d_gene: .
j_gene: TRBJ2-7
CDR3nt: TGCAGCGTTGAATTTTCCTACGAGCAGTACTTC
CDR3aa: CSVEFSYEQYF

abundance: .
v_gene: TRBV7-2
d_gene: .
j_gene: TRBJ2-6
CDR3nt: TGTGCCAGCAGCTATTCCCTCATTCTGTCTGGGGCCAACGTCCTGACTTTC
CDR3aa: CASSYSLILSGANVLTF

abundance: once
v_gene: TRBV15
d_gene: .
j_gene: TRBJ1-3
CDR3nt: TGTGCCACCAGCAGAGAGAGCAGGGCGCCTACCTCTGGAAACACCATATATTTT
CDR3aa: CATSRESRAPTSGNTIYF

abundance: .
v_gene: TRBV5-4
d_gene: .
j_gene: TRBJ2-3
CDR3nt: TGTGCCAGCAGCTTGGACTTCGGCGGCACAGATACGCAGTATTTT
CDR3aa: CASSLDFGGTDTQYF

abundance: .
v_gene: TRBV18
d_gene: .
j_gene: TRBJ1-1
CDR3nt: TGTGCCAGCTCACCACCCCCTAGTAGTGTGAACACTGAAGCTTTCTTT
CDR3aa: CASSPPPSSVNTEAFF

abundance: .
v_gene: TRBV28
d_gene: .
j_gene: TRBJ1-2
CDR3nt: TGTGCCAGCAACAGAGCTAACTATGGCTACACCTTC
CDR3aa: CASNRANYGYTF

abundance: .
v_gene: TRBV28
d_gene: .
j_gene: TRBJ1-2
CDR3nt: TGTGCCAGCAGTTTATGGTTGGCCTTGTCCTATGGCTACACCTTC
CDR3aa: CASSLWLALSYGYTF

abundance: .
v_gene: TRBV15
d_gene: .
j_gene: TRBJ1-1
CDR3nt: TGTGCCACCAGCAGCCAACCAGGACAACGGAACACTGAAGCTTTCTTT
CDR3aa: CATSSQPGQRNTEAFF

abundance: .
v_gene: TRBV5-1
d_gene: .
j_gene: TRBJ1-1
CDR3nt: TGCGCCAGCAGCTTTGCAGAAAGGAACACTGAAGCTTTCTTT
CDR3aa: CASSFAERNTEAFF

abundance: once
v_gene: TRBV28
d_gene: .
j_gene: TRBJ2-7
CDR3nt: TGTGCCAGCAGTTTTAGTGGGGGTAAGGACGAGCAGTACTTC
CDR3aa: CASSFSGGKDEQYF

abundance: .
v_gene: TRBV19
d_gene: .
j_gene: TRBJ1-3
CDR3nt: TGTGCCAGTACGACAGGTCTGCGCTCTGGAAACACCATATATTTT
CDR3aa: CASTTGLRSGNTIYF

abundance: .
v_gene: TRBV28
d_gene: .
j_gene: TRBJ2-7
CDR3nt: TGTGCCAGCAGTTGGCCTAGCAATCCTCACGAGCAGTACTTC
CDR3aa: CASSWPSNPHEQYF

abundance: .
v_gene: TRBV28
d_gene: .
j_gene: TRBJ1-2
CDR3nt: TGTGCCAGCAGTTTCAGGGGTAGGGGCTACACCTTC
CDR3aa: CASSFRGRGYTF

abundance: .
v_gene: TRBV6-5
d_gene: .
j_gene: TRBJ2-7
CDR3nt: TGTGCCAGCGCTAAAGGGGTGGCCTACGAGCAGTACTTC
CDR3aa: CASAKGVAYEQYF

abundance: .
v_gene: TRBV15
d_gene: TRBD2
j_gene: TRBJ2-3
CDR3nt: TGTGCCACCAGCAGATCTAGCGGGAGGGCCCCAGATACGCAGTATTTT
CDR3aa: CATSRSSGRAPDTQYF

abundance: .
v_gene: TRBV7-9
d_gene: TRBD2
j_gene: TRBJ2-3
CDR3nt: TGTGCCAGCAGCACGGGACTAGCGGGGGCTGAAGCTGTCACGCAGTATTTT
CDR3aa: CASSTGLAGAEAVTQYF

abundance: once
v_gene: TRBV30
d_gene: .
j_gene: TRBJ1-6
CDR3nt: TGTGCCTGGAGTGTAGTCCGACAGTTATTCCGGCCCCTCCACTTT
CDR3aa: CAWSVVRQLFRPLHF

abundance: .
v_gene: TRBV7-9
d_gene: TRBD1
j_gene: TRBJ1-1
CDR3nt: TGTGCCAGCAGCCAACAGGGGTCCGAAGCTTTCTTT
CDR3aa: CASSQQGSEAFF

abundance: .
v_gene: TRBV6-5
d_gene: TRBD2
j_gene: TRBJ2-7
CDR3nt: TGTGCCAGCAGTTCAGCGGGAGTGCGGGAGCAGTACTTC
CDR3aa: CASSSAGVREQYF

abundance: .
v_gene: TRBV9
d_gene: .
j_gene: TRBJ2-1
CDR3nt: TGTGCCAGCACCAGCTCCTACAATGAGCAGTTCTTC
CDR3aa: CASTSSYNEQFF

abundance: .
v_gene: TRBV28
d_gene: .
j_gene: TRBJ2-3
CDR3nt: TGTGCCAGCAGTTTTGGGGGGCCCACAGATACGCAGTATTTT
CDR3aa: CASSFGGPTDTQYF

abundance: .
v_gene: TRBV27
d_gene: .
j_gene: TRBJ1-3
CDR3nt: TGTGCCAGCAGTCCGACGGACAGAAGCTCTGGAAACACCATATATTTT
CDR3aa: CASSPTDRSSGNTIYF

abundance: .
v_gene: TRBV28
d_gene: TRBD1
j_gene: TRBJ2-7
CDR3nt: TGTGCCAGCAGCCAACCCGGGACAGGGGCTTCCGAGCAGTACTTC
CDR3aa: CASSQPGTGASEQYF

abundance: .
v_gene: TRBV9
d_gene: .
j_gene: TRBJ1-1
CDR3nt: TGTGCCAGCAGCTTAAGCAGGGGATCGGACACTGAAGCTTTCTTT
CDR3aa: CASSLSRGSDTEAFF

abundance: .
v_gene: TRBV27
d_gene: .
j_gene: TRBJ2-6
CDR3nt: TGTGCCAGCAGTTTTTCAGGGGCCAACGTCCTGACTTTC
CDR3aa: CASSFSGANVLTF

abundance: .
v_gene: TRBV29-1
d_gene: .
j_gene: TRBJ2-4
CDR3nt: TGCAGCGTCCGTTATCACGGAGAAAACATTCAGTACTTC
CDR3aa: CSVRYHGENIQYF

abundance: .
v_gene: TRBV27
d_gene: .
j_gene: TRBJ2-2
CDR3nt: TGTGCCAGCACCCTGACATGGGACACCGGGGAGCTGTTTTTT
CDR3aa: CASTLTWDTGELFF